A single sample gave rise to the 28 T cell receptor beta chains below, sequenced in a study of PD-1 blockade in classical Hodgkin lymphoma. After autologous stem cell transplantation all patients relapsed, and prior brentuximab vedotin exposure differed between cohorts. This table comes from immunoSEQ multiplex PCR, and its TCRdb copy is limited to in-frame clones, with some not included. The sample includes 25,000 to 35,000 clones, over 80% seen only once; the top ten take about 21%. The starting material was peripheral blood mononuclear cells (PBMCs), obtained before the second cycle of nivolumab. Receptors originate from a human donor with classical Hodgkin lymphoma.

This rearrangement joins TRBV4-2 to TRBJ1-4; D gene ambiguous. CDR1 and CDR2 from the germline V gene are LGHNA and YNFKEQ. This CDR3 contains 14 residues. With 4 bases removed from V and 6 bases from J, the gap between germline ends came to 12 bases. The CDR3 here is CASSPSYKDEKLFF. The CDR3 nucleotides read TGTGCCAGCAGCCCATCCTACAAGGATGAAAAACTGTTTTTT.

The chain links TRBV11-2 to TRBJ2-6; D is uncertain. This CDR3 contains 13 residues. In germline, CDR1 is SGHAT, CDR2 FQNNGV. V gave up 1 base and J gave up 6 bases, with 4 bases separating them. CDR3 bases: TGTGCCAGCAGCTTAGGTGTGGCCAACGTCCTGACTTTC. Its protein is CASSLGVANVLTF.

The chain is built from TRBV6-5 and TRBJ1-5; D is undetermined. Germline assignment: CDR1 MNHEY and CDR2 SVGAGI. Trimming removed 2 bases from V and 2 bases from J, with 13 bases in between. The CDR3 extends over 16 amino acids. The CDR3 DNA reads as TGTGCCAGCAGTTACGCGGGTGAGGTGGGCAATCAGCCCCAGCATTTT. As protein: CASSYAGEVGNQPQHF.

The chain is built from TRBV6-6 and TRBJ1-1, with no clear D. The CDR3 contains 13 residues. V lost 2 bases and J lost 4, with 8 bases in between. Germline V CDR1 and CDR2: MNHNY, SVGAGI (reference sequence). The CDR3 nucleotides read TGTGCCAGCAGTTACAGGCAGGCCACTGAAGCTTTCTTT. Protein sequence: CASSYRQATEAFF.

The chain has TRBV4-3 and TRBJ1-3; D is unclear. Trimming cost V 1 base and J 0 bases, with 7 bases left between them. CDR1 is LGHNA, CDR2 YSLEER, per germline. The CDR3 consists of 15 residues. The CDR3 coding sequence is TGCGCCAGCAGCCAAGGCCTTTTCTCTGGAAACACCATATATTTT. This codes for CASSQGLFSGNTIYF.

V and J are TRBV5-1 and TRBJ2-5; D tentatively fits TRBD1 or TRBD2 (5 bases each). V was clipped by 2 bases and J by 2 bases, with 10 bases between them. Germline assignment: CDR1 SGHRS and CDR2 YFSETQ. This CDR3 has 14 amino acids. CDR3 DNA: TGCGCCAGCAGCTTTAACGGGGCACAAGAGACCCAGTACTTC. This sequence encodes CASSFNGAQETQYF.

This chain links TRBV7-2 with TRBJ2-1; TRBD2 aligns across 11 bases. Germline V gene lookup returns CDR1 SGHTA and CDR2 FQGNSA. V lost 5 bases, J lost 5 bases, and 5 bases stayed unmatched. The CDR3 sequence is 15 residues long. The chain's CDR3 is CASSALAGDDNEQFF. CDR3 DNA: TGTGCCAGCAGCGCACTAGCGGGAGATGACAATGAGCAGTTCTTC.

This chain joins TRBV19 and TRBJ2-5, with TRBD1 matching 9 bases. V was clipped by 6 bases and J by 5 bases; unmatched bases: 10. The CDR3 is made up of 15 amino acids. Germline CDR1 and CDR2: LNHDA and SQIVND (reference sequence). This CDR3 reads CASRGPGQGSETQYF. In DNA form, the CDR3 reads TGTGCCAGTAGGGGACCGGGACAGGGCTCCGAGACCCAGTACTTC.

CDR3 DNA: TGTGCCAGCAGCTTAGTTGGTCAGGGGGCCTACGAGCAGTACGTC. This encodes CASSLVGQGAYEQYV. This rearrangement joins TRBV7-9 to TRBJ2-7; TRBD1 agrees at 7 bases. Germline assignment: CDR1 SEHNR and CDR2 FQNEAQ (reference sequence). CDR3 length: 15 amino acids. The V gene end was trimmed by 1 base and the J gene end by 2 bases; junction bases not matched to a gene: 5.

J is TRBJ2-3 and V is TRBV2; 14 bases line up with TRBD2. The V gene end was trimmed by 5 bases and the J gene end by 6 bases; junction bases not matched to a gene: 4. This CDR3 region has 15 residues. Germline V gene sequence: CDR1 SNHLY, CDR2 FYNNEI. CDR3 nucleotides: TGTGCCAGCAGTCAGACTAGCGGGAGGGTGGATACGCAGTATTTT. Amino acid sequence: CASSQTSGRVDTQYF.

The J gene is TRBJ2-1, the V gene TRBV6-5, with a possible D match to TRBD2 (8 bases). The V and J ends lost 11 bases and 4 bases respectively, with 18 bases between them. The CDR3 has 14 residues. CDR1 is MNHEY and CDR2 is SVGAGI in the germline V gene. CDR3 nucleotide sequence: TGTGCCGCCAGGGGGGAGCGGGGGTACAATGAGCAGTTCTTC. Translation gives CAARGERGYNEQFF.

The V gene is TRBV4-2, the J gene TRBJ1-1; D ambiguous. V was cut by 0 bases and J by 4 bases, with 15 bases left in between. Germline CDR1 LGHNA, CDR2 YNFKEQ. This CDR3 has 16 residues. The CDR3 DNA sequence: TGTGCCAGCAGCCAAGATGGATGGCAGGTAGGCACTGAAGCTTTCTTT. It encodes CASSQDGWQVGTEAFF.

The rearrangement uses TRBV28 and TRBJ1-2; weak D call: TRBD1 (5 bases). Looked up from germline, CDR1 is MDHEN and CDR2 is SYDVKM. V was pared by 7 bases and J by 8 bases, with 14 bases between. This CDR3 has 12 amino acids. CDR3: CASTLRGGGYTF. The DNA of the CDR3 is TGTGCCAGCACCTTGCGGGGGGGAGGCTACACCTTC.

The chain has TRBV7-3 and TRBJ1-1, with TRBD1 matching 7 bases. The V segment lost 4 bases and the J segment 0 bases; nucleotides outside the gene matches: 8. The CDR3 consists of 16 residues. Germline V CDR1 and CDR2: SGHTA, FQGTGA. Here the CDR3 reads CASSSTGSRLNTEAFF. CDR3 coding DNA: TGTGCCAGCAGCTCGACAGGGTCTCGGCTGAACACTGAAGCTTTCTTT.

The chain recombines TRBV5-4 with TRBJ2-7; TRBD2 matches at 10 bases. Looked up from germline, CDR1 is SGHNT and CDR2 is YYREEE (reference sequence). The J segment lost 4 bases and the V segment lost 0 bases, leaving 4 bases of the junction unmatched. CDR3 length: 15 amino acids. CDR3 amino acids: CASSLVTSGEYEQYF. The CDR3 DNA is TGTGCCAGCAGCTTGGTAACTAGCGGGGAATACGAGCAGTACTTC.

The V call is TRBV7-9, the J call TRBJ2-2, with D perhaps matching TRBD1 (6 bases). Germline V gene lookup returns CDR1 SEHNR and CDR2 FQNEAQ (reference sequence). V was trimmed by 7 bases and J by 4 bases, leaving 19 bases between them. The CDR3 consists of 16 residues. This CDR3 reads CASTSRSRGGTGELFF. The CDR3 DNA is TGTGCCAGCACCTCCCGGTCCCGAGGGGGCACCGGGGAGCTGTTTTTT.

This chain connects TRBV7-9 to TRBJ1-4; TRBD1 matches 7 bases. In germline, CDR1 is SEHNR, CDR2 FQNEAQ (reference sequence). The trim removed 1 base at V and 0 bases at J, leaving 2 bases unmatched. The length of the CDR3 is 16 residues. CDR3 amino acids: CASSLGGQATNEKLFF. In DNA form, the CDR3 reads TGTGCCAGCAGCTTAGGCGGACAGGCAACTAATGAAAAACTGTTTTTT. The entire variable domain, with the rest obtained from reference TRBV7-9 and TRBJ1-4, is as follows: DTGVSQNPRHKITKRGQNVTFRCDPISEHNRLYWYRQTLGQGPEFLTYFQNEAQLEKSRLLSDRFSAERPKGSFSTLEIQRTEQGDSAMYLCASSLGGQATNEKLFFGSGTQLSVL.

The rearrangement joins TRBV5-6 to TRBJ2-5; the D is unclear. This CDR3 contains 13 residues. Trimming shortened V by 2 bases and J by 5 bases, and 10 bases separated the two germline ends. Looked up from germline, CDR1 is SGHDT and CDR2 is YYEEEE. The chain's CDR3 is CASSFRVRETQYF. DNA for the CDR3: TGTGCCAGCAGCTTTAGGGTCCGGGAGACCCAGTACTTC.

This chain uses TRBV7-8 with TRBJ1-1; 7 bases agree with TRBD1. V shed 1 base and J 5 bases; nucleotides not matched to a gene: 10. There are 16 residues in the CDR3. The germline V gene has CDR1 SGHVS and CDR2 FQNEAQ. CDR3 sequence reads: CASSLVLTGRETEAFF. The CDR3 DNA sequence: TGTGCCAGCAGCTTAGTCCTGACAGGGAGGGAAACTGAAGCTTTCTTT.

The chain recombines TRBV7-9 with TRBJ2-1; 9 nucleotides agree with TRBD2. The CDR3 length is 15 residues. Germline loops: CDR1 SEHNR, CDR2 FQNEAQ (reference sequence). Trimming removed 1 base from V and 4 bases from J; junction bases left unmatched: 2. The CDR3 protein is CASSLGAGGYNEQFF. The CDR3 DNA follows: TGTGCCAGCAGCTTAGGGGCGGGAGGGTACAATGAGCAGTTCTTC.

The V and J genes are TRBV9 and TRBJ2-1; the D call may be TRBD1 or TRBD2 (5 bases each). The CDR3 totals 13 residues. Germline V CDR1 and CDR2: SGDLS, YYNGEE. Trimming removed 5 bases at V and 7 bases at J, with 13 bases between. The CDR3 coding sequence is TGTGCCAGCAGGGGACCATCTGATAATGAGCAGTTCTTC. This codes for CASRGPSDNEQFF.

The J gene is TRBJ1-4, the V gene TRBV7-6; no firm D call. Between the trimmed V and J ends, which lost 1 base and 2 bases, there was a span of 2 bases. Germline CDR1 SGHVS, CDR2 FNYEAQ. This CDR3 comprises 13 residues. This CDR3 is CASSLGTNEKLFF. DNA of the CDR3: TGTGCCAGCAGCTTAGGGACTAATGAAAAACTGTTTTTT.

The gene calls are TRBV6-1 and TRBJ1-6; tentatively, D is TRBD1 (5 bases). The length of the CDR3 is 17 residues. V lost 4 bases and J lost 0, with 13 bases in between. CDR1 is MNHNS, CDR2 SASEGT, per germline. The CDR3 DNA reads TGTGCCAGCAGTGCCACCAGACAGTTCTCCTATAATTCACCCCTCCACTTT. The encoded protein is CASSATRQFSYNSPLHF.

This sequence joins TRBV11-2 and TRBJ1-2; TRBD1 matches at 9 bases. This CDR3 spans 14 amino acids. With V trimmed by 3 bases and J by 7 bases, 6 bases remained unmatched. The germline gives CDR1 SGHAT, CDR2 FQNNGV. CDR3 nucleotide sequence: TGTGCCAGCAGCTTGGCGGACAGGGGAAGTGGCTACACCTTC. Protein sequence: CASSLADRGSGYTF.

This sequence joins TRBV9 and TRBJ2-3, with D unclear. The length of the CDR3 is 16 residues. Trimming took 4 bases from V and 1 from J, leaving 16 bases between them. The germline V gene encodes CDR1 SGDLS and CDR2 YYNGEE. The CDR3 loop reads CASSPAPHPGTDTQYF. The CDR3 nucleotides are TGTGCCAGCAGCCCCGCCCCTCACCCTGGCACAGATACGCAGTATTTT.

This clone was seen once. The V call is TRBV2, the J call TRBJ1-1; D is perhaps TRBD1 (6 bases). Deletions cut 4 bases from V and 8 bases from J, with 17 bases between. Germline V gene sequence: CDR1 SNHLY, CDR2 FYNNEI. The length of the CDR3 is 14 residues. The CDR3 DNA sequence: TGTGCCAGCAGTGTCCAACCTAGGACAGCCGAAGCTTTCTTT. Translated, it gives CASSVQPRTAEAFF.

This rearrangement joins TRBV7-3 to TRBJ1-1; possible D gene TRBD1, 5 bases. V was trimmed by 2 bases and J by 7 bases, leaving 11 bases between them. The CDR3 covers 13 residues. In germline, CDR1 is SGHTA, CDR2 FQGTGA. The CDR3, as DNA: TGTGCCAGCAGCTTATGGGGCCAGGGTGAAGCTTTCTTT. This encodes CASSLWGQGEAFF.

This chain uses TRBV28 with TRBJ2-4; D is possibly TRBD1 (6 bases). CDR3 length: 16 residues. V was cut by 5 bases and J by 9 bases, with 23 bases left in between. From germline, CDR1 is MDHEN and CDR2 SYDVKM. The CDR3 loop is CASSLGTLTGIGIQYF. The CDR3 coding sequence is TGTGCCAGCAGTCTTGGGACCTTAACAGGGATAGGCATTCAGTACTTC.